This entry concerns a single T cell receptor (beta chain). Its antigen is still unknown. TCRdb passed the reads through MiXCR, listing each CDR3 protein once. This table holds around 360,000 distinct CDR3 sequences, roughly 34% found once. The data were taken from a study of T cell repertoires in cytomegalovirus infection. The overall study: TCR beta signatures that were public indicated CMV infection and matching HLA type.

Study-wide points: Clonotype analysis showed dominance of the ex vivo response by HLA-C-restricted CMV-specific TCR beta clonotypes.

Trimming took 0 bases from V and 7 from J, leaving 13 bases between them. This CDR3 is built from 15 residues. Germline V gene lookup returns CDR1 MGHRA and CDR2 YSYEKL. Sequencing was performed on cultured PBMCs, taken from culture after CMV antigen stimulation. This chain uses TRBV4-1 with TRBJ2-1, with D maybe TRBD2 (6 bases). The clonotype was recovered from a human donor in good health (CMV status not recorded). Some clones in this sample may be carry-over from other donors' samples. In DNA form, the CDR3 reads TGCGCCAGCAGCCAAGAAGGGCTACGGGGGAATGAGCAGTTCTTC. Translation gives CASSQEGLRGNEQFF.